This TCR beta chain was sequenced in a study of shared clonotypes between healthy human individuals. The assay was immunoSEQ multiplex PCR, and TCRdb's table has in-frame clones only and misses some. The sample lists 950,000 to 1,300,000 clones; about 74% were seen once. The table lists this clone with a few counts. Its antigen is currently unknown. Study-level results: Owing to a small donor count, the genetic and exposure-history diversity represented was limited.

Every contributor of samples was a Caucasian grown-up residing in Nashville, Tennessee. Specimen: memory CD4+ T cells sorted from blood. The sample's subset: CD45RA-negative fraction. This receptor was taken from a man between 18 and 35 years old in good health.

This CDR3 is CASSLMYTGELFF. The DNA of the CDR3 is TGTGCCAGCAGCTTAATGTATACCGGGGAGCTGTTTTTT. The rearrangement links TRBV7-9 to TRBJ2-2; D call uncertain. The CDR3 contains 13 residues. V was trimmed by 2 bases and J by 5 bases, leaving 6 bases between them. CDR1 is SEHNR, CDR2 FQNEAQ, per germline (reference sequence).